This TCR beta chain was sequenced in a study of blood T cell repertoires in COVID-19. The table came from immunoSEQ multiplex PCR; TCRdb's copy has only in-frame clones and leaves some out. The repertoire consists of 120,000 or so clones, with over 75% occurring once and the leading ten covering more than 6.5%. CDR3 length equals 13 residues. Germline loops: CDR1 SNHLY, CDR2 FYNNEI. The junction had 5 bases not matched to a gene; V was cut back by 7 bases and J by 3 bases. Sequenced sample: peripheral blood. This rearrangement joins TRBV2 to TRBJ2-5; 7 bases align to TRBD1. This clonotype originated in a man at least 80 years old with active or convalescent COVID-19. The CDR3 here is CASKRDREETQYF. Written as DNA, the CDR3 is TGTGCCAGCAAACGGGACAGAGAAGAGACCCAGTACTTC.